The sample holds many counts of the clone carrying this TCR beta chain. Its antigen is unknown. Investigators amplified TCR beta CDR3 regions from RNA transcripts. RT-PCR with HTBI primers came first, then second-round multiplex PCR. TCRdb recomputed calls from the multiplex PCR reads with MiXCR, one row per CDR3 protein. Seen here are hundreds of thousands of distinct CDR3 sequences, roughly two fifths observed once, and the top ten hold approximately 43%. Germline CDR1 reads SGHTA; CDR2 reads FQGNSA. The V segment lost 5 bases and the J segment 5 bases; nucleotides outside the gene matches: 9. This CDR3 region has 16 residues. Having ophthalmopathy, the donors showed moderate-to-severe activity, CAS ≥3 and NOSPECS ≥4, with disease lasting under 3 months. Fresh peripheral blood, 10 ml, was the PBMC source. These data belong to a study of Graves' ophthalmopathy and Graves' hyperthyroidism. For the study at large: Peripheral blood was obtained at first diagnosis, ahead of any treatment.

Study-wide findings and caveats: Clonotypes were expanded in thyroid at above 0.001 frequency, and most also appeared in blood.

This TCR was sampled from an adult man with Graves' ophthalmopathy. V and J are TRBV7-2 and TRBJ2-5, with 12 bases aligning to TRBD2. The sample was peripheral blood. CDR3: CASSPRLAGAWETQYF. DNA of the CDR3: TGTGCCAGCAGCCCGCGACTAGCGGGAGCGTGGGAGACCCAGTACTTC.